This T cell receptor (beta chain) was recorded in a study of T cell repertoires in cytomegalovirus infection. This clonotype was observed a few times. This CDR3 is 13 amino acids long. Germline V CDR1 and CDR2: SNHLY, FYNNEI. V lost 4 bases to trimming and J lost 7 bases, with 11 bases between them. TCRdb re-derived calls from the reads in MiXCR, one entry per CDR3 protein. The sample lists approximately 140,000 distinct CDR3 sequences, approximately 8.8% occurring once. The origin of this receptor is a human donor in good health (CMV status not recorded). Some clones in this sample may be carry-over from other donors' samples. This chain uses TRBV2 with TRBJ2-1; no firm D call. The sequenced material came from PBMCs. DNA for the CDR3: TGTGCCAGCAGTGGAGACACCCGGAATGAGCAGTTCTTC. It is translated as CASSGDTRNEQFF.